This passage covers 4 T cell receptor beta chains from one sample sequenced in a study of T cells in Graves' hyperthyroidism and ophthalmopathy. There were TCR beta CDR3 regions amplified from RNA transcripts. HTBI primers were employed in a first-round RT-PCR of the TCR CDR3. TCRdb called the multiplex PCR reads again in MiXCR, with one record for every CDR3 protein. Among almost 500,000 distinct CDR3 sequences, 22% were seen once, and the ten largest hold approximately 49%. Sequenced sample: blood. The receptors derive from a woman aged 70-85 years with Graves' ophthalmopathy.

This clonotype came up many times. The V gene is TRBV28, the J gene TRBJ2-7; possible D gene TRBD1, 5 bases. The CDR3 contains 14 residues. CDR1 and CDR2 (germline): MDHEN, SYDVKM. The germline V and J ends were trimmed by 2 bases and 5 bases, with 13 bases remaining between them. CDR3 coding DNA: TGTGCCAGCAGTTTAAAGGCAGGGAATCACGAGCAGTACTTC. This codes for CASSLKAGNHEQYF.

This clonotype has a count of ten or more. This rearrangement joins TRBV19 to TRBJ2-5; D unclear. V lost 5 bases to trimming and J lost 5 bases, with 12 bases between them. CDR1 is LNHDA and CDR2 is SQIVND in the germline V gene (reference sequence). This CDR3 has 13 residues. The chain's CDR3 is CASSRTLGETQYF. The CDR3 region has the DNA TGTGCCAGTAGTCGAACGTTAGGGGAGACCCAGTACTTC. Filled out from reference TRBV19 and TRBJ2-5, the complete variable domain reads DGGITQSPKYLFRKEGQNVTLSCEQNLNHDAMYWYRQDPGQGLRLIYYSQIVNDFQKGDIAEGYSVSREKKESFPLTVTSAQKNPTAFYLCASSRTLGETQYFGPGTRLLVL.

A note on this clonotype: This sequence may be a read error, since a much larger clone differs from it by one base. The gene calls are TRBV20-1 and TRBJ2-5; no definite D call. The CDR3 spans 10 residues. CDR1 is DFQATT and CDR2 is SNEGSKA in the germline V gene (reference sequence). The V end was cut by 1 base, the J end by 7 bases, with 4 bases between. CDR3 in DNA: TGCAGTGCTAGAGTTGGGACCCAGTACTTC. It codes for CSARVGTQYF.

This clonotype has only a few counts. This sequence joins TRBV5-1 and TRBJ1-1, with TRBD1 identical over 10 bases. The CDR3 is 16 residues long. Germline CDR1 SGHRS, CDR2 YFSETQ. V trimming: 3 bases; J trimming: 1 base; junction bases outside the gene matches: 6. As DNA, the CDR3 is TGCGCCAGCAGCTCCCGGGACAGGGGAGGGAACACTGAAGCTTTCTTT. As protein: CASSSRDRGGNTEAFF.